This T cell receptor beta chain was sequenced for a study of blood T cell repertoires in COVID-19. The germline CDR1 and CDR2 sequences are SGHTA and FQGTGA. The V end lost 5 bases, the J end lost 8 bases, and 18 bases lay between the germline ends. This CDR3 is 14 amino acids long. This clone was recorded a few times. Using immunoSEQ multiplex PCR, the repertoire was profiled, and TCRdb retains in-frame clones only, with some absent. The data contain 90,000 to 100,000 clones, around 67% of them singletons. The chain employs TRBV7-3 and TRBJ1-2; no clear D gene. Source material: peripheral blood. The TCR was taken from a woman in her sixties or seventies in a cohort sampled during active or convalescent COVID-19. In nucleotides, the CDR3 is TGTGCCAGCAGCCCTACGTCCCACGGGAGCGGCTACACCTTC. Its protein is CASSPTSHGSGYTF.